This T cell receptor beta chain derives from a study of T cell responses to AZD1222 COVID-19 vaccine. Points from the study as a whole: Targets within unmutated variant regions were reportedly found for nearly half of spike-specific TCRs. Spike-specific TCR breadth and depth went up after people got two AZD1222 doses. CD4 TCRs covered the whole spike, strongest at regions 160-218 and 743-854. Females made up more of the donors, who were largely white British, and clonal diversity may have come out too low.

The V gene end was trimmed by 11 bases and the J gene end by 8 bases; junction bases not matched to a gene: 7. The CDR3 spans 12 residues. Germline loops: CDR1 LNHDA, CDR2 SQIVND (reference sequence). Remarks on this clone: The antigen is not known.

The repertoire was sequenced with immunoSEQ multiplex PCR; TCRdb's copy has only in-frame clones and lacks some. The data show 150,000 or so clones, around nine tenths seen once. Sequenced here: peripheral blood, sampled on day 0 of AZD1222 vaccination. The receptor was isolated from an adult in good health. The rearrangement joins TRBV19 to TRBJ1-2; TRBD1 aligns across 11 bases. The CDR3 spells CAGGQGAGGYTF. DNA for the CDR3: TGTGCCGGCGGACAGGGGGCGGGAGGCTACACCTTC.